The next 31 T cell receptor beta chains were all read from a single sample in a study of CD8 T cell repertoires and HIV-1 epitope variants. Using immunoSEQ multiplex PCR, the repertoire was profiled, and TCRdb retains in-frame clones only, with some absent. The sample lists about 95,000 clones, roughly four fifths occurring once. The sequencing input was uncultured baseline CD8+ T cells from peripheral blood mononuclear cells (PBMCs). The receptors were sampled from a male donor with HIV.

This rearrangement joins TRBV13 to TRBJ1-1; D is possibly TRBD1 (5 bases). In germline, CDR1 is PRHDT, CDR2 FYEKMQ (reference sequence). The length of the CDR3 is 11 residues. Trimming cost V 3 bases and J 10 bases, with 9 bases left between them. The CDR3 DNA reads TGTGCCAGCAGCTTCAGGGAGGGAGCTTTCTTT. Translating gives CASSFREGAFF.

V gene TRBV14 combines with J gene TRBJ2-7; possible D gene TRBD1, 6 bases. V gave up 4 bases and J gave up 7 bases, with 14 bases separating them. This CDR3 region has 13 residues. Germline V CDR1 and CDR2: SGHDN, FVKESK. The CDR3 here is CASSLNKQGEQYF. CDR3 in DNA: TGTGCCAGCAGCCTAAACAAACAGGGAGAGCAGTACTTC.

The gene calls are TRBV5-1 and TRBJ2-5, with no clear D. Trimming pared 5 bases from V and 5 bases from J, leaving 7 bases between. Germline values: CDR1 SGHRS, CDR2 YFSETQ. The CDR3 runs to 11 residues. The CDR3 reads CASRAEETQYF. Here the CDR3 DNA reads TGCGCCAGCAGAGCCGAGGAGACCCAGTACTTC. The variable domain in full, with the rest retrieved from reference TRBV5-1 and TRBJ2-5, is KAGVTQTPRYLIKTRGQQVTLSCSPISGHRSVSWYQQTPGQGLQFLFEYFSETQRNKGNFPGRFSGRQFSNSRSEMNVSTLELGDSALYLCASRAEETQYFGPGTRLLVL.

This clone was detected only a few times. The chain recombines TRBV29-1 with TRBJ1-1; D gene uncertain. Germline CDR1 is SQVTM and CDR2 is ANQGSEA. CDR3 length: 14 residues. V was clipped by 4 bases and J by 0 bases, with 12 bases between them. CDR3 coding DNA: TGCAGCGTTGCAGAGAGGATAATGAACACTGAAGCTTTCTTT. It codes for CSVAERIMNTEAFF. Using reference TRBV29-1 and TRBJ1-1 for the parts outside the CDR3, the full variable domain is SAVISQKPSRDICQRGTSLTIQCQVDSQVTMMFWYRQQPGQSLTLIATANQGSEATYESGFVIDKFPISRPNLTFSTLTVSNMSPEDSSIYLCSVAERIMNTEAFFGQGTRLTVV.

V is TRBV11-2 and J is TRBJ2-7; D perhaps matches TRBD2 (5 bases). In germline, CDR1 is SGHAT, CDR2 FQNNGV. V was shortened by 2 bases and J by 4 bases, with 6 bases between the two germline ends. This CDR3 contains 12 residues. The DNA for the CDR3 is TGTGCCAGCAGCTTAACTAGATACGAGCAGTACTTC. This gives the protein CASSLTRYEQYF.

The chain's CDR3 is CASSLKVRAGTDTQYF. CDR3 nucleotides: TGTGCCAGCAGCTTGAAGGTACGGGCCGGCACAGATACGCAGTATTTT. The chain combines TRBV5-6 with TRBJ2-3; D uncertain. CDR1 and CDR2 from the germline V gene are SGHDT and YYEEEE. V was clipped by 1 base and J by 1 base, with 13 bases between them. The CDR3 has 16 residues.

The J gene is TRBJ1-1, the V gene TRBV10-2, with no clear D. CDR3 length: 13 residues. V was trimmed by 6 bases and J by 3 bases, leaving 11 bases between them. CDR1 and CDR2 from the germline V gene are WSHSY and SAAADI. The CDR3 sequence: CASSPGPDTEAFF. The CDR3 bases are TGCGCCAGCAGCCCCGGGCCAGACACTGAAGCTTTCTTT.

This clone was detected many times. J is TRBJ2-7 and V is TRBV2, with TRBD2 matching over 9 bases. The CDR3 covers 14 residues. The V gene end was trimmed by 5 bases and the J gene end by 3 bases; junction bases not matched to a gene: 5. Germline CDR1 is SNHLY and CDR2 is FYNNEI. DNA of the CDR3: TGTGCCAGCAGTATCGGACTAGCGAACTACGAGCAGTACTTC. Protein: CASSIGLANYEQYF. The full variable domain, rest sourced from reference TRBV2 and TRBJ2-7, is EPEVTQTPSHQVTQMGQEVILRCVPISNHLYFYWYRQILGQKVEFLVSFYNNEISEKSEIFDDQFSVERPDGSNFTLKIRSTKLEDSAMYFCASSIGLANYEQYFGPGTRLTVT.

The chain recombines TRBV6-1 with TRBJ2-7; D is possibly TRBD2 (5 bases). Trimming shortened V by 0 bases and J by 3 bases, and 9 bases separated the two germline ends. Germline values: CDR1 MNHNS, CDR2 SASEGT. CDR3 size: 14 residues. The CDR3 sequence: CASSEAGSDYEQYF. In DNA form, the CDR3 reads TGTGCCAGCAGTGAAGCGGGGAGCGACTACGAGCAGTACTTC.

In its sample, this clone was seen a few times. The chain combines TRBV2 with TRBJ1-1; D is unclear. The germline CDR1 and CDR2 sequences are SNHLY and FYNNEI. The CDR3 contains 8 residues. V was trimmed by 0 bases and J by 13 bases, leaving 0 bases between them. The CDR3: CASSEAFF. DNA for the CDR3: TGTGCCAGCAGTGAAGCTTTCTTT.

This clone was seen just once. This chain links TRBV9 with TRBJ1-1; no firm D call. This CDR3 region has 14 residues. V lost 0 bases and J 7 bases, leaving 13 bases between the germline ends. Germline values: CDR1 SGDLS, CDR2 YYNGEE. CDR3 region: CASSVAGRIGEAFF. CDR3 coding DNA: TGTGCCAGCAGCGTAGCTGGCAGAATCGGTGAAGCTTTCTTT.

This chain connects TRBV28 to TRBJ2-3; 12 bases map to TRBD2. Per germline, CDR1 MDHEN and CDR2 SYDVKM. The CDR3 is 17 amino acids. V lost 1 base, J lost 5 bases, and 7 bases stayed unmatched. The CDR3 region has the DNA TGTGCCAGCAGTTTATACCGGACTAGCGGGGATCGAGATACGCAGTATTTT. Translation gives CASSLYRTSGDRDTQYF.

This rearrangement joins TRBV30 to TRBJ1-2, with D possibly TRBD1 on 5 matching bases. There are 15 residues in the CDR3. Germline loops: CDR1 GTSNPN, CDR2 SVGIG (reference sequence). Trimming removed 5 bases from V and 7 bases from J, with 23 bases in between. The CDR3 is CAWAANGQGSGGYTF. As DNA, the CDR3 is TGTGCCTGGGCTGCCAACGGGCAGGGAAGTGGTGGCTACACCTTC.

V is TRBV5-1 and J is TRBJ2-7; TRBD1 matches at 10 bases. Germline assignment: CDR1 SGHRS and CDR2 YFSETQ. V lost 4 bases to trimming and J lost 2 bases; unmatched junction nucleotides: 3. The CDR3 is made up of 14 amino acids. The CDR3 coding sequence is TGCGCCAGCAGCCCCGGGACAGGGGCCTACGAGCAGTACTTC. Translation: CASSPGTGAYEQYF. The whole variable domain, remainder taken from reference TRBV5-1 and TRBJ2-7, is KAGVTQTPRYLIKTRGQQVTLSCSPISGHRSVSWYQQTPGQGLQFLFEYFSETQRNKGNFPGRFSGRQFSNSRSEMNVSTLELGDSALYLCASSPGTGAYEQYFGPGTRLTVT.

The chain uses TRBV5-1 and TRBJ2-1, with D possibly TRBD2 on 6 matching bases. CDR1 and CDR2 (germline): SGHRS, YFSETQ. V was clipped by 2 bases and J by 1 base, with 7 bases between them. The CDR3 runs 14 residues. CDR3 in DNA: TGCGCCAGCAGCTTCGGGGGATCCTACAATGAGCAGTTCTTC. Encoded protein: CASSFGGSYNEQFF.

This clone was seen more than once but under ten times. The chain combines TRBV10-1 with TRBJ2-7, with D perhaps TRBD2 (6 bases). Germline CDR1 reads WNHNN; CDR2 reads SYGVQD (reference sequence). The CDR3 is 15 amino acids. Between the trimmed V and J ends, which lost 5 bases and 0 bases, there was a span of 14 bases. CDR3 residues: CASSPSRLGSYEQYF. For the CDR3, the DNA is TGCGCCAGCAGTCCGTCCAGACTAGGCTCCTACGAGCAGTACTTC.

The CDR3 loop is CASSQQPGLAGGRQYF. CDR3 coding DNA: TGTGCCAGCAGCCAACAACCGGGACTAGCGGGAGGCCGCCAGTACTTC. The chain has TRBV14 and TRBJ2-5; 15 bases match TRBD2. Trimming removed 2 bases from V and 10 bases from J; junction bases left unmatched: 8. Germline CDR1 is SGHDN and CDR2 is FVKESK. There are 16 residues in the CDR3. The entire variable domain, with the rest obtained from reference TRBV14 and TRBJ2-5, is as follows: EAGVTQFPSHSVIEKGQTVTLRCDPISGHDNLYWYRRVMGKEIKFLLHFVKESKQDESGMPNNRFLAERTGGTYSTLKVQPAELEDSGVYFCASSQQPGLAGGRQYFGPGTRLLVL.

This clone was seen only once. The CDR3 reads CASSEGRRNTEAFF. The DNA of the CDR3 is TGTGCCAGCAGTGAAGGCAGGAGAAACACTGAAGCTTTCTTT. V gene TRBV2 combines with J gene TRBJ1-1, with D hard to call. The CDR3 is 14 amino acids. The V end was cut by 1 base, the J end by 2 bases, with 8 bases between. Germline values: CDR1 SNHLY, CDR2 FYNNEI.

V is TRBV5-8 and J is TRBJ2-2; TRBD2 matches at 7 bases. The V gene's germline CDR1 is SGHTS and CDR2 YDEGEE. The CDR3 is 15 residues long. Losses at the gene ends were 4 bases for V and 3 bases for J; bases not matched to a gene: 6. The CDR3 loop reads CASSPGTIDTGELFF. CDR3 DNA sequence: TGTGCCAGCAGCCCCGGGACTATCGACACCGGGGAGCTGTTTTTT.

The V and J genes are TRBV5-1 and TRBJ1-5; 9 bases are shared with TRBD1. This CDR3 contains 15 residues. Losses at the gene ends were 4 bases for V and 4 bases for J; bases not matched to a gene: 6. Germline CDR1 is SGHRS and CDR2 is YFSETQ. This CDR3 reads CASSVGQGGNQPQHF. DNA of the CDR3: TGCGCCAGCAGCGTGGGACAGGGTGGGAATCAGCCCCAGCATTTT.

V gene TRBV27 combines with J gene TRBJ2-7, with TRBD2 matching over 9 bases. Germline lookup yields CDR1 MNHEY and CDR2 SMNVEV (reference sequence). The CDR3 runs 16 residues. J lost 0 bases, V lost 1 base, and 4 bases had no gene match. DNA for the CDR3: TGTGCCAGCAGTTTATTAGGCGGGGGGGCCTCCTACGAGCAGTACTTC. Amino acid sequence: CASSLLGGGASYEQYF.

This clone was recorded a few times. The CDR3 loop reads CASSFRGSGNTIYF. CDR3 sequence (DNA): TGTGCCAGCAGTTTCCGGGGATCTGGAAACACCATATATTTT. The genes are TRBV28 and TRBJ1-3, with no clear D. This CDR3 region has 14 residues. Trimming shortened V by 3 bases and J by 1 base, and 7 bases separated the two germline ends. The germline gives CDR1 MDHEN, CDR2 SYDVKM.

CDR3 DNA sequence: TGCGCCAGCAGCTTGGCCTGGAGACAGCTCACAGATACGCAGTATTTT. Its protein product is CASSLAWRQLTDTQYF. The rearrangement joins TRBV5-1 to TRBJ2-3; possibly TRBD1 for D (5 bases). Trimming left V 0 bases short and J 2 bases short, with 13 bases between. CDR1 is SGHRS, CDR2 YFSETQ, per germline. The CDR3 contains 16 residues.

This chain links TRBV19 with TRBJ2-7; 9 bases line up with TRBD1. J was trimmed by 2 bases and V by 4 bases; bases with no gene match: 3. The CDR3 length is 14 residues. CDR1 is LNHDA and CDR2 is SQIVND in the germline V gene (reference sequence). CDR3 loop: CASSTRTGAYEQYF. CDR3 coding DNA: TGTGCCAGTAGTACTAGGACAGGGGCCTACGAGCAGTACTTC.

This clone was detected only a few times. The chain is built from TRBV28 and TRBJ1-1, with 9 bases identical to TRBD1. This CDR3 contains 14 residues. Germline V gene lookup returns CDR1 MDHEN and CDR2 SYDVKM. J was trimmed by 3 bases and V by 6 bases; bases with no gene match: 5. Here the CDR3 DNA reads TGTGCCAGCAGCCGGGACAGGGTGTACACTGAAGCTTTCTTT. Amino acids: CASSRDRVYTEAFF.

The chain uses TRBV4-3 and TRBJ2-3; 8 bases match TRBD1. Germline CDR1 reads LGHNA; CDR2 reads YSLEER. V shed 0 bases and J 6 bases; nucleotides not matched to a gene: 11. CDR3 length: 17 residues. As DNA, the CDR3 is TGCGCCAGCAGCCAAGATAGGACAGGGAGCAGGGGGGATACGCAGTATTTT. Protein: CASSQDRTGSRGDTQYF.

The genes are TRBV7-6 and TRBJ1-5, with D perhaps matching TRBD1 (5 bases). The length of the CDR3 is 14 residues. Trimming pared 5 bases from V and 10 bases from J, leaving 18 bases between. Germline assignment: CDR1 SGHVS and CDR2 FNYEAQ. CDR3 in amino acids: CASSPGTAVEPQHF. CDR3 DNA: TGTGCCAGCAGCCCCGGGACCGCCGTTGAACCCCAGCATTTT.

This rearrangement joins TRBV5-1 to TRBJ2-7; 10 positions match TRBD1. The CDR3 has 16 amino acids. From germline, CDR1 is SGHRS and CDR2 YFSETQ. Trimming cost V 4 bases and J 0 bases; bases outside gene matches: 7. The CDR3, as DNA: TGCGCCAGCAGCCGGGAGGGACAGGGGATCTCCTACGAGCAGTACTTC. This sequence encodes CASSREGQGISYEQYF. The variable domain in full, completed from reference TRBV5-1 and TRBJ2-7, reads KAGVTQTPRYLIKTRGQQVTLSCSPISGHRSVSWYQQTPGQGLQFLFEYFSETQRNKGNFPGRFSGRQFSNSRSEMNVSTLELGDSALYLCASSREGQGISYEQYFGPGTRLTVT.

V usage is TRBV11-2 and J usage is TRBJ2-3, with 10 bases that match TRBD1. The trim removed 5 bases at V and 6 bases at J, leaving 5 bases unmatched. CDR3 length equals 14 residues. Germline V gives CDR1 SGHAT, CDR2 FQNNGV. CDR3 protein: CASSRGTGADTQYF. CDR3 bases: TGTGCCAGCAGCAGGGGGACAGGGGCGGATACGCAGTATTTT.

The genes are TRBV19 and TRBJ1-2; D ambiguous. V was shortened by 7 bases and J by 7 bases, with 10 bases between the two germline ends. Per the germline V gene, CDR1 is LNHDA and CDR2 is SQIVND (reference sequence). The CDR3 is made up of 11 amino acids. The DNA for the CDR3 is TGTGCCAGTATCAAGGGTTTTGGCTACACCTTC. Its translation is CASIKGFGYTF.

The rearrangement links TRBV12-5 to TRBJ2-5; 7 nucleotides match TRBD1. The ends lost 4 bases at V and 5 bases at J; junction bases unmatched: 7. CDR3 size: 14 residues. Germline CDR1 and CDR2: LGHNT and FRNRAP. The CDR3, as DNA: TGTGCTAGTGGTTCAGGACAGGCTTTGGAGACCCAGTACTTC. It translates to CASGSGQALETQYF.